The present entry profiles one T cell receptor (beta chain) with its context. The sample is drawn from a study of blood T cell repertoires in COVID-19. Study information: The United States, Italy and Spain were the sources of the acute and convalescent COVID-19 samples. PBMCs, B-cell-depleted T cells, or T cells provided the cDNA or gDNA that made up the material.

Authors' data handling: Amplified reference gene primers provided the basis for estimating nucleated cell counts. This table comes from immunoSEQ multiplex PCR, and its TCRdb copy is limited to in-frame clones, with some not included. The V and J calls and clone size come from that table; D and trimming were worked out from the DNA. The sample holds over 100,000 clones; about four fifths are singletons and the top ten take approximately 16%. The sample taken for sequencing was peripheral blood. The TCR comes from a man in his 60s with active or convalescent COVID-19.

This CDR3 is CASSTQAGTEAFF. CDR3 nucleotide sequence: TGTGCCAGTAGTACACAGGCGGGGACTGAAGCTTTCTTT. The chain uses TRBV19 and TRBJ1-1; the D gene is possibly TRBD1 (5 bases). The CDR3 is made up of 13 amino acids. V shed 4 bases and J shed 5 bases, with 11 bases lying between them. CDR1 and CDR2 from the germline V gene are LNHDA and SQIVND (reference sequence).